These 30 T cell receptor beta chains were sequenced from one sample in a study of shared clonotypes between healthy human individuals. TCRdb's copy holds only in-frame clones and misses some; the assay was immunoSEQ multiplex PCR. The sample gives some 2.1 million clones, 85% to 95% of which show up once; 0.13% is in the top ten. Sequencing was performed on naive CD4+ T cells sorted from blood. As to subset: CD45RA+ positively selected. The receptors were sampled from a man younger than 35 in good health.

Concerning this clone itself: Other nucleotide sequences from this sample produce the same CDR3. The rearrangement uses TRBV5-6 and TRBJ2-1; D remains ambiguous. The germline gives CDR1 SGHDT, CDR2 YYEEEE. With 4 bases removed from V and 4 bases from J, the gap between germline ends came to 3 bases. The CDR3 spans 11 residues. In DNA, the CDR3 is TGTGCCAGCAGCCTATACAATGAGCAGTTCTTC. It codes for CASSLYNEQFF.

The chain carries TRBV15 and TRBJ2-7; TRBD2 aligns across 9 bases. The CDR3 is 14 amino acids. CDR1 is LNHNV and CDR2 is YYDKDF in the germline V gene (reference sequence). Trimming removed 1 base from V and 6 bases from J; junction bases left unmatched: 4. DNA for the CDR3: TGTGCCACCAGCAGAGTTAGCGGGAGTGGCGAGCAGTACTTC. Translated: CATSRVSGSGEQYF.

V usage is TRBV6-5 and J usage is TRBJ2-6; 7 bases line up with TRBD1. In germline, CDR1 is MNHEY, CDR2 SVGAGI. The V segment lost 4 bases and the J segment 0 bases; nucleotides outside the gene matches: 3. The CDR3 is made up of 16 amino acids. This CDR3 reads CASSSGTDSGANVLTF. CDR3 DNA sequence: TGTGCCAGCAGTTCCGGGACAGACTCTGGGGCCAACGTCCTGACTTTC.

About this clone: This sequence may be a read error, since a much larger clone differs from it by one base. CDR3 region: CVWIAPGQSTGELFF. The CDR3, as DNA: TGTGTCTGGATCGCTCCGGGGCAGAGCACCGGGGAGCTGTTTTTT. The V gene is TRBV30, the J gene TRBJ2-2; tentatively, D is TRBD1 or TRBD2 (5 bases each). Germline V CDR1 and CDR2: GTSNPN, SVGIG (reference sequence). CDR3 length: 15 amino acids.

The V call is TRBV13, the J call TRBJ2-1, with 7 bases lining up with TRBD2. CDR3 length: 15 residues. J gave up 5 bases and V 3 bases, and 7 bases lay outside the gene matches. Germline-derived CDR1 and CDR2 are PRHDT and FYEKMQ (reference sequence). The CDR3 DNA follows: TGTGCCAGCAGCTTTTGGCGGGGGAGAGACAATGAGCAGTTCTTC. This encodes CASSFWRGRDNEQFF.

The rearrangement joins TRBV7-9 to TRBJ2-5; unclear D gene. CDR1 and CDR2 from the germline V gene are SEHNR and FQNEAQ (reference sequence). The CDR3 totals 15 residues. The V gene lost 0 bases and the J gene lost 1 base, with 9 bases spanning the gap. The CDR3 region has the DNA TGTGCCAGCAGCTTAGCGCTGGCTACCCAAGAGACCCAGTACTTC. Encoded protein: CASSLALATQETQYF.

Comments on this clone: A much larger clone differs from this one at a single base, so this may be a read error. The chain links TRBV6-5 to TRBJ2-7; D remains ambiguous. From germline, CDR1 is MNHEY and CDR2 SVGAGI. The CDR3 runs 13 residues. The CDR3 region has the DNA TGTGCCAGCAGACGCGGAGCGTCCTACGAGCGGTACTTC. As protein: CASRRGASYERYF.

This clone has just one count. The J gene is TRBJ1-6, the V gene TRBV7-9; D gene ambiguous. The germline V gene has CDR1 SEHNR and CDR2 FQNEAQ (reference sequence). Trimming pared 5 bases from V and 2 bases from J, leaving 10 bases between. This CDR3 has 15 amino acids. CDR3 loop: CASSVEGTYNSPLHF. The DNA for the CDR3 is TGTGCCAGCAGCGTGGAGGGCACCTATAATTCACCCCTCCACTTT.

In DNA form, the CDR3 reads TGTGCCAGCAGCCTCGAACAGGGTGTTAAAGAGACCCAGTACTTC. Amino acid sequence: CASSLEQGVKETQYF. V is TRBV7-2 and J is TRBJ2-5; D perhaps matches TRBD1 (6 bases). The V end lost 5 bases, the J end lost 3 bases, and 16 bases lay between the germline ends. The germline V gene encodes CDR1 SGHTA and CDR2 FQGNSA. The CDR3 has 15 residues.

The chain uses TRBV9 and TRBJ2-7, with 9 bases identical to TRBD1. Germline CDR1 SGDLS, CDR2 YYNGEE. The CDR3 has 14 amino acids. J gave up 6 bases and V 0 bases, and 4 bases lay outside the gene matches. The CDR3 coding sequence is TGTGCCAGCAGCGTAGCTCAGACAGGGGGCGAGCAGTACTTC. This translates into CASSVAQTGGEQYF.

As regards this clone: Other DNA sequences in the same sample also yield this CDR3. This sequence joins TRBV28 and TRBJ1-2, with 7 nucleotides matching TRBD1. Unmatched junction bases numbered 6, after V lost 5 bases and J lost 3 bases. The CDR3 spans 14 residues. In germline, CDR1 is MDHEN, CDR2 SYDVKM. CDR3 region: CASSPPGGYYGYTF. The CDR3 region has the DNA TGTGCCAGCAGTCCACCAGGGGGATACTATGGCTACACCTTC.

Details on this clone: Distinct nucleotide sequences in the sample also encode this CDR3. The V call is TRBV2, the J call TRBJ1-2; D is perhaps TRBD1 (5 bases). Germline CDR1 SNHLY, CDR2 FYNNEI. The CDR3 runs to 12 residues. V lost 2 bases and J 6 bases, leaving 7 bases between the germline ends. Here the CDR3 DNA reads TGTGCCAGCAGTGAACAGGGTAATGGCTACACCTTC. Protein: CASSEQGNGYTF.

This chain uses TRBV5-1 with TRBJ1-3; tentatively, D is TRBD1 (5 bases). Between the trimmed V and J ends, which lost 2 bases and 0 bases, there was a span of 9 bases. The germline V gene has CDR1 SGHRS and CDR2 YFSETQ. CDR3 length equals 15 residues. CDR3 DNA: TGCGCCAGCAGCTTAGACAGTCACTCTGGAAACACCATATATTTT. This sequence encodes CASSLDSHSGNTIYF.

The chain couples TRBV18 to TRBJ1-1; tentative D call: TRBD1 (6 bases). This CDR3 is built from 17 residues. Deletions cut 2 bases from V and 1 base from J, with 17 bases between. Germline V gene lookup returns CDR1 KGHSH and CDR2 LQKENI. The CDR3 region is CASSPSEQGIGNTEAFF. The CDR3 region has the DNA TGTGCCAGCTCACCATCGGAACAGGGAATTGGGAACACTGAAGCTTTCTTT. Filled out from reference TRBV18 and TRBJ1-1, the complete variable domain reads NAGVMQNPRHLVRRRGQEARLRCSPMKGHSHVYWYRQLPEEGLKFMVYLQKENIIDESGMPKERFSAEFPKEGPSILRIQQVVRGDSAAYFCASSPSEQGIGNTEAFFGQGTRLTVV.

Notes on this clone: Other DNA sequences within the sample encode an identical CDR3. The CDR3 here is CASSLGTSGSYEQYF. The CDR3 region has the DNA TGTGCCAGCAGCTTGGGGACTAGCGGGAGCTACGAGCAGTACTTC. The genes are TRBV5-4 and TRBJ2-7, with 13 bases lining up with TRBD2. The ends lost 0 bases at V and 3 bases at J; junction bases unmatched: 0. The length of the CDR3 is 15 residues. Germline loops: CDR1 SGHNT, CDR2 YYREEE (reference sequence).

For the CDR3, the DNA is TGTGCCAGCAGCGAGTCGACAGGGCTTAAATATGGCTACACCTTC. Protein sequence: CASSESTGLKYGYTF. The V call is TRBV9, the J call TRBJ1-2; 7 positions match TRBD1. The CDR3 runs 15 residues. Trimming took 3 bases from V and 5 from J; bases not matched to a gene: 10. CDR1 is SGDLS, CDR2 YYNGEE, per germline.

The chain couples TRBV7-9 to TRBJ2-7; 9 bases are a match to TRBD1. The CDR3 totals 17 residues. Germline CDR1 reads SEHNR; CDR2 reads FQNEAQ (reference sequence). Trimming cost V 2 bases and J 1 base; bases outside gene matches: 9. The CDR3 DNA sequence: TGTGCCAGCAGCTTACCCCGGGACAGGGTTAATTCCTACGAGCAGTACTTC. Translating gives CASSLPRDRVNSYEQYF.

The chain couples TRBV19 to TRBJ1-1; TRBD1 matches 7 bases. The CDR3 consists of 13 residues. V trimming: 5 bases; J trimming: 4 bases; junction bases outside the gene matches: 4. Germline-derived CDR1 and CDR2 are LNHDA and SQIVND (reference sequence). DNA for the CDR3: TGTGCCAGTAGTTCTGCAGGGGGCACTGAAGCTTTCTTT. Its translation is CASSSAGGTEAFF.

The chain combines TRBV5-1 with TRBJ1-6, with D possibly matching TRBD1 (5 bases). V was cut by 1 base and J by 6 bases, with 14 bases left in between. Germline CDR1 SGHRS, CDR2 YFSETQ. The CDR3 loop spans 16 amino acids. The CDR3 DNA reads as TGCGCCAGCAGCTTGAATGCGGGACGCACTAATTCACCCCTCCACTTT. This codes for CASSLNAGRTNSPLHF. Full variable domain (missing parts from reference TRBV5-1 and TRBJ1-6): KAGVTQTPRYLIKTRGQQVTLSCSPISGHRSVSWYQQTPGQGLQFLFEYFSETQRNKGNFPGRFSGRQFSNSRSEMNVSTLELGDSALYLCASSLNAGRTNSPLHFGNGTRLTVT.

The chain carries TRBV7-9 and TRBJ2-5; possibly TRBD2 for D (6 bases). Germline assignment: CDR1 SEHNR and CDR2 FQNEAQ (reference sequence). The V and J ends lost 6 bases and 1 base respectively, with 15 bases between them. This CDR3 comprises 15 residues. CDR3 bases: TGTGCCAGCAGTCCTTACTTAGCGGCCCAAGAGACCCAGTACTTC. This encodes CASSPYLAAQETQYF.

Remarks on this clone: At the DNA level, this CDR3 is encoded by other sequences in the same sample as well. CDR3: CASSLATGSYNEQFF. As DNA, the CDR3 is TGTGCCAGCAGCTTAGCGACAGGCTCCTACAATGAGCAGTTCTTC. The rearrangement uses TRBV7-2 and TRBJ2-1; tentatively, D is TRBD1 (6 bases). CDR1 is SGHTA, CDR2 FQGNSA, per germline. The CDR3 contains 15 residues. V dropped 0 bases and J dropped 0 bases, with 6 bases sitting between them.

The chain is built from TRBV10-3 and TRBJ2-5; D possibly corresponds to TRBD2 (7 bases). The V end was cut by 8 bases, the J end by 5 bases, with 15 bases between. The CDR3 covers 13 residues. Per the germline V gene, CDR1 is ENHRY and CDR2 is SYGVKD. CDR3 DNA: TGTGCCATCTCGGGGGGCGAGGGGGAGACCCAGTACTTC. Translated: CAISGGEGETQYF.

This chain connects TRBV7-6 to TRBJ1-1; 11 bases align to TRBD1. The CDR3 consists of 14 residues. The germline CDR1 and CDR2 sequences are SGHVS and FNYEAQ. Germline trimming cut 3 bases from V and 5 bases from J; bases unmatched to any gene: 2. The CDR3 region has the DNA TGTGCCAGCAGCTTGGGACAGGGGGAAACTGAAGCTTTCTTT. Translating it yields CASSLGQGETEAFF. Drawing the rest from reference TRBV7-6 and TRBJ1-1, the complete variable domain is GAGVSQSPRYKVTKRGQDVALRCDPISGHVSLYWYRQALGQGPEFLTYFNYEAQQDKSGLPNDRFSAERPEGSISTLTIQRTEQRDSAMYRCASSLGQGETEAFFGQGTRLTVV.

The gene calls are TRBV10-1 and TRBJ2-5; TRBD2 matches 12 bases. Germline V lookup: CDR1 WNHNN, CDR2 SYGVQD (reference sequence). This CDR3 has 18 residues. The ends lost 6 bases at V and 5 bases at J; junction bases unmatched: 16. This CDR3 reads CASRRGTLLAGGRETQYF. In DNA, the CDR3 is TGCGCCAGCAGAAGGGGGACATTACTAGCGGGAGGCCGGGAGACCCAGTACTTC.

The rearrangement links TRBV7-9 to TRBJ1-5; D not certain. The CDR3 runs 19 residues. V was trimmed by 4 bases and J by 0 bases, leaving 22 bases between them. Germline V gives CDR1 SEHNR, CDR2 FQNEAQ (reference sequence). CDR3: CASSSWAADAGGSNQPQHF. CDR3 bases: TGTGCCAGCAGCTCCTGGGCGGCTGATGCGGGTGGTAGCAATCAGCCCCAGCATTTT.

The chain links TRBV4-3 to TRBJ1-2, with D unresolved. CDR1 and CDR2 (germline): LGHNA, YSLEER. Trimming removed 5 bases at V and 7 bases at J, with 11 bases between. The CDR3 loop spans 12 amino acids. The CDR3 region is CASSTSGSGYTF. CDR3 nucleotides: TGCGCCAGCAGCACGTCAGGTAGTGGCTACACCTTC.

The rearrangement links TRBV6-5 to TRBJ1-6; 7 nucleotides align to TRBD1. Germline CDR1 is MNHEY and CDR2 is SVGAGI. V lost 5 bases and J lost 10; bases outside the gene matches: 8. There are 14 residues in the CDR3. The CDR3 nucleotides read TGTGCCAGCAGTCCCCAGGGGGGCGGATCACCCCTCCACTTT. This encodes CASSPQGGGSPLHF.

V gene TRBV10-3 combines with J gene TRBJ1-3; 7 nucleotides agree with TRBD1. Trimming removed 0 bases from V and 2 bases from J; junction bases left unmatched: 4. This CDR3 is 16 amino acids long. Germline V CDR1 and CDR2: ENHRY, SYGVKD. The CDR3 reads CAISESTQGAGNTIYF. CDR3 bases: TGTGCCATCAGTGAGTCGACCCAGGGGGCTGGAAACACCATATATTTT.

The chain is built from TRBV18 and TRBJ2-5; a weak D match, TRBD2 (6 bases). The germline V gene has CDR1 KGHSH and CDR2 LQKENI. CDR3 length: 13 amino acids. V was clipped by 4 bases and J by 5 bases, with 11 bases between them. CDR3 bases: TGTGCCAGCTCACGGGGGGTGGAGGAGACCCAGTACTTC. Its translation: CASSRGVEETQYF.

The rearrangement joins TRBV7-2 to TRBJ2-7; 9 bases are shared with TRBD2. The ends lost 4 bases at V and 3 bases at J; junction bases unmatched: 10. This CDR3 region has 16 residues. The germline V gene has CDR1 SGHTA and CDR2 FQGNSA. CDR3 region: CASSSPFEREDYEQYF. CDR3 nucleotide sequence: TGTGCCAGCAGCTCCCCGTTTGAGCGGGAGGACTACGAGCAGTACTTC.